A selection of T cell receptor beta chains follows, all from one sample in a study of T cell responses to AZD1222 COVID-19 vaccine. Some clones are missing from TCRdb's copy, which holds only in-frame ones; the method was immunoSEQ multiplex PCR. The table lists approximately 120,000 clones, less than 95% of them singletons. The source was peripheral blood, collected on day 0 of MenACWY control vaccination. These receptor sequences come from an adult in good health. The CDR3 runs from the conserved cysteine through the conserved F or W. D genes are given only for firm matches. Expanded clones get a size class; other rows say once, few or many, or leave the size out.

abundance	d_gene	v_gene	j_gene	CDR3nt	CDR3aa
-	-	TRBV3-1/TRBV3-2	TRBJ2-7	TGTGCCAGCAGCCAAGATCCGGGCGTGGTAAGGCAGTACTTC	CASSQDPGVVRQYF
-	-	TRBV5-4	TRBJ2-6	TGTGCCAGCAGCTTAGAGGGGGTTACCAACGTCCTGACTTTC	CASSLEGVTNVLTF
-	TRBD2	TRBV11-2	TRBJ2-1	TGTGCCAGCCAGGGACTAGCGGGCGAGGAGCAGTTCTTC	CASQGLAGEEQFF
-	-	TRBV4-3	TRBJ1-6	TGCGCCAGCAGATTGGGTAATTCACCCCTCCACTTT	CASRLGNSPLHF
-	-	TRBV2	TRBJ1-5	TGTGCCAGCAGTGTGCGCGGGGGCAATCAGCCCCAGCATTTT	CASSVRGGNQPQHF
once	-	TRBV2	TRBJ2-2	TGTGCCAGCTGCCGCCAGTGGCACACCGGGGAGCTGTTTTTT	CASCRQWHTGELFF
-	TRBD2	TRBV28	TRBJ2-1	TGTGCCAGCAGTTTCGGTGGTATAGCGACTAGCGGGAAAGAGTCCTACAATGAGCAGTTCTTC	CASSFGGIATSGKESYNEQFF
-	-	TRBV5-5	TRBJ1-5	TGTGCCAGCAGCTTGCTAACAGGTAGCAATCAGCCCCAGCATTTT	CASSLLTGSNQPQHF
-	-	TRBV10-3	TRBJ2-3	TGTGCCATCAGTGCGACAGATACGCAGTATTTT	CAISATDTQYF
-	TRBD2	TRBV11-3	TRBJ2-5	TGTGCCAGCAGCCGAAGCAGCGGGGGGGCTGGAGAGACCCAGTACTTC	CASSRSSGGAGETQYF
-	-	TRBV5-1	TRBJ2-3	TGCGCCAGCAGCTTTATCGGGAGTACAGATACGCAGTATTTT	CASSFIGSTDTQYF